This T cell receptor beta chain was identified in a study of a mutant IDH1 vaccine in newly diagnosed glioma. Study as a whole: Patients, over weeks 1, 3, 5, 7, 11, 15, 19 and 23, received a total of eight vaccinations. Vaccination began 4-6 weeks post radiotherapy alone, or with temozolomide cycles.

The study, taken as a whole, reports: Pseudoprogression apparently lacked any relation to changes in top peripheral T cell clonotypes.

Repertoires were generated with immunoSEQ multiplex PCR, while TCRdb's copy carries only in-frame clones and drops some. This repertoire shows approximately 61,000 clones, roughly 80% found once; its top ten account for 7.4%. This clone showed up just once. The antigen is undetermined. V lost 6 bases to trimming and J lost 5 bases, with 23 bases between them. CDR1 and CDR2 from the germline V gene are MNHEY and SMNVEV (reference sequence). The CDR3 runs to 16 residues. Regarding time point: week 5, during vaccination. Doses of 300 ug of mutant IDH1 20-mer peptide were given with topical imiquimod. The source was PBMCs, collected from a glioma patient whose treatment included an IDH1 peptide vaccine. The V and J genes are TRBV27 and TRBJ2-7, with D possibly matching TRBD1 (6 bases). The sequence was obtained from a woman aged 50 to 60 with glioma. The CDR3 DNA reads TGTGCCAGCAGCCTCCAGAGGACAGTAAGCTACAACGAGCAGTACTTC. Translated, it gives CASSLQRTVSYNEQYF.